These T cell receptor beta chains were read from a single sample in a study of identical twins. One entry per CDR3 protein results from TCRdb running MiXCR on the 5' RACE reads. This table holds fewer than 550,000 distinct CDR3 sequences, roughly 13% found once. The sample also formed part of further work on yellow fever vaccine responses in identical twins.

Sequencing used CD4+ T cells sorted from blood. Receptors originate from a woman in her late teens or twenties in good health. The CDR3 runs from the conserved cysteine through the conserved F or W. Each record gives: clone size, V gene, J gene, D gene, CDR3 protein, CDR3 DNA. A D gene is named only where the DNA matches it firmly. Rows may omit the clone size; those that give it use once, few, many or a size class.

abundance: few; v_gene: TRBV19; j_gene: TRBJ1-2; d_gene: TRBD1; CDR3aa: CASSRTGGLGGYTF; CDR3nt: TGTGCCAGTAGTCGGACAGGTGGACTCGGTGGCTACACCTTC
abundance: many; v_gene: TRBV14; j_gene: TRBJ1-1; d_gene: -; CDR3aa: CASSQDLLNTEAFF; CDR3nt: TGTGCCAGCAGCCAAGACCTCCTGAACACTGAAGCTTTCTTT
abundance: few; v_gene: TRBV24-1; j_gene: TRBJ2-3; d_gene: -; CDR3aa: CATMPAQSTDTQYF; CDR3nt: TGTGCCACCATGCCAGCGCAGAGCACAGATACGCAGTATTTT
abundance: few; v_gene: TRBV20-1; j_gene: TRBJ2-1; d_gene: TRBD2; CDR3aa: CSARDWTSGIYNEQFF; CDR3nt: TGCAGTGCTAGAGATTGGACTAGCGGGATATACAATGAGCAGTTCTTC
abundance: few; v_gene: TRBV20-1; j_gene: TRBJ2-4; d_gene: -; CDR3aa: CSATRDEAAKNIQYF; CDR3nt: TGCAGTGCTACGCGGGACGAAGCAGCCAAAAACATTCAGTACTTC
abundance: few; v_gene: TRBV2; j_gene: TRBJ1-2; d_gene: TRBD1; CDR3aa: CASRGQATNYGYTF; CDR3nt: TGTGCCAGCAGAGGACAGGCAACTAACTATGGCTACACCTTC
abundance: once; v_gene: TRBV18; j_gene: TRBJ2-4; d_gene: TRBD1; CDR3aa: CASSPTGQVSAKNIQYF; CDR3nt: TGTGCCAGCTCACCGACGGGACAGGTCTCGGCCAAAAACATTCAGTACTTC
abundance: few; v_gene: TRBV7-8; j_gene: TRBJ2-1; d_gene: TRBD2; CDR3aa: CASSLARQGTRPYNEQFF; CDR3nt: TGTGCCAGCAGCTTAGCTCGCCAGGGGACTAGGCCTTACAATGAGCAGTTCTTC
abundance: -; v_gene: TRBV3-1; j_gene: TRBJ2-7; d_gene: -; CDR3aa: CASSQAAPPNEQYF; CDR3nt: TGTGCCAGCAGCCAAGCCGCACCGCCAAACGAGCAGTACTTC
abundance: -; v_gene: TRBV12-3/TRBV12-4; j_gene: TRBJ1-1; d_gene: -; CDR3aa: CASSLHKTLGGSPEAFF; CDR3nt: TGTGCCAGCAGTTTACACAAGACCTTAGGAGGTTCACCTGAAGCTTTCTTT
abundance: few; v_gene: TRBV20-1; j_gene: TRBJ2-7; d_gene: -; CDR3aa: CSASRLSYEQYF; CDR3nt: TGCAGTGCTAGTCGACTTTCCTACGAGCAGTACTTC
abundance: -; v_gene: TRBV7-9; j_gene: TRBJ1-2; d_gene: -; CDR3aa: CASSLAWTQGGYTF; CDR3nt: TGTGCCAGCAGCTTAGCTTGGACGCAGGGCGGCTACACCTTC
abundance: -; v_gene: TRBV7-3; j_gene: TRBJ2-3; d_gene: -; CDR3aa: CASSLTPFTDTQYF; CDR3nt: TGTGCCAGCAGCTTAACGCCCTTCACGGATACGCAGTATTTT
abundance: many; v_gene: TRBV10-3; j_gene: TRBJ2-7; d_gene: TRBD2; CDR3aa: CAISEASGATYEQYF; CDR3nt: TGTGCCATCAGTGAGGCTAGCGGGGCCACCTACGAGCAGTACTTC
abundance: few; v_gene: TRBV5-1; j_gene: TRBJ2-1; d_gene: TRBD2; CDR3aa: CASSWPQQDGGGLDEQFF; CDR3nt: TGCGCCAGCAGCTGGCCCCAACAAGACGGGGGGGGTCTCGATGAGCAGTTCTTC
abundance: few; v_gene: TRBV12-3/TRBV12-4; j_gene: TRBJ2-7; d_gene: TRBD2; CDR3aa: CASRLSGGRGEQYF; CDR3nt: TGTGCCAGCAGACTATCGGGGGGACGCGGCGAGCAGTACTTC
abundance: -; v_gene: TRBV3-1; j_gene: TRBJ2-4; d_gene: -; CDR3aa: CASSQPTSDGGRNIQYF; CDR3nt: TGTGCCAGCAGCCAGCCCACTAGCGATGGGGGCAGAAACATTCAGTACTTC
abundance: -; v_gene: TRBV5-1; j_gene: TRBJ2-7; d_gene: TRBD2; CDR3aa: CASSLTGLAGTEQYF; CDR3nt: TGCGCCAGCAGCTTGACCGGACTAGCGGGAACCGAGCAGTACTTC
abundance: -; v_gene: TRBV29-1; j_gene: TRBJ2-1; d_gene: TRBD2; CDR3aa: CSVASGMGSYNEQFF; CDR3nt: TGCAGCGTGGCTAGCGGGATGGGCTCCTACAATGAGCAGTTCTTC
abundance: -; v_gene: TRBV21-1; j_gene: TRBJ2-7; d_gene: -; CDR3aa: CARDRDGPYEQYF; CDR3nt: TGTGCCAGAGACAGGGACGGGCCCTACGAGCAGTACTTC
abundance: few; v_gene: TRBV7-2; j_gene: TRBJ1-1; d_gene: -; CDR3aa: CASSQSGVEAFF; CDR3nt: TGTGCCAGCAGCCAATCAGGGGTCGAAGCTTTCTTT
abundance: -; v_gene: TRBV4-2; j_gene: TRBJ2-5; d_gene: -; CDR3aa: CASSRDPGGDETQYF; CDR3nt: TGTGCCAGCAGCCGAGATCCCGGTGGAGATGAGACCCAGTACTTC
abundance: few; v_gene: TRBV11-3; j_gene: TRBJ2-7; d_gene: -; CDR3aa: CASSLIPGAGQYF; CDR3nt: TGTGCCAGCAGCTTAATTCCAGGGGCGGGTCAGTACTTC
abundance: few; v_gene: TRBV9; j_gene: TRBJ2-1; d_gene: TRBD2; CDR3aa: CASSARREGLYNEQFF; CDR3nt: TGTGCCAGCAGCGCTCGCCGGGAGGGCCTATACAATGAGCAGTTCTTC
abundance: few; v_gene: TRBV2; j_gene: TRBJ2-3; d_gene: TRBD1; CDR3aa: CASSAGQGVDTQYF; CDR3nt: TGTGCCAGCAGTGCGGGACAGGGTGTAGATACGCAGTATTTT
abundance: -; v_gene: TRBV19; j_gene: TRBJ2-7; d_gene: TRBD1; CDR3aa: CASGAGTGVYEQYF; CDR3nt: TGTGCCAGTGGGGCCGGGACAGGGGTTTACGAGCAGTACTTC
abundance: few; v_gene: TRBV7-9; j_gene: TRBJ2-1; d_gene: -; CDR3aa: CASSLPTRQGVF; CDR3nt: TGTGCCAGCAGCTTACCGACCCGTCAAGGGGTCTTC
abundance: many; v_gene: TRBV5-1; j_gene: TRBJ2-1; d_gene: -; CDR3aa: CASSLGGPMGFF; CDR3nt: TGCGCCAGCAGCTTGGGCGGGCCGATGGGATTCTTC
abundance: -; v_gene: TRBV25-1; j_gene: TRBJ1-1; d_gene: -; CDR3aa: CASSHRDGSEAFF; CDR3nt: TGTGCCAGCAGTCACCGGGACGGGTCTGAAGCTTTCTTT
abundance: many; v_gene: TRBV12-3/TRBV12-4; j_gene: TRBJ2-2; d_gene: TRBD1; CDR3aa: CASRDRTNTGELFF; CDR3nt: TGTGCCAGCCGGGACAGGACGAACACCGGGGAGCTGTTTTTT
abundance: -; v_gene: TRBV7-2; j_gene: TRBJ1-5; d_gene: TRBD1; CDR3aa: CASSLVGTGGNQPQHF; CDR3nt: TGTGCCAGCAGCTTAGTTGGTACAGGGGGCAATCAGCCCCAGCATTTT